This T cell receptor (beta chain) was captured by sequencing in a study of regulatory T cells in long-lasting Graves disease. Findings of the study overall: Because few samples were included, accuracy may have been lower.

With V trimmed by 1 base and J by 4 bases, 5 bases remained unmatched. Germline V gene data show CDR1 as SQVTM and CDR2 as ANQGSEA. The CDR3 is 15 residues long. Time point indicated: newly diagnosed GD, antithyroid drugs for less than 3 months. TCR sequences were obtained from RNA taken from PBMCs. With iRepertoire HTBI primers and Arm-PCR of CDR3 regions, TCR beta libraries were built. Per the original methods: Spanning all samples, the identified segments comprised about 62 TRBV and approximately 15 TRBJ. TCRdb used MiXCR to reprocess the multiplex PCR reads, holding one entry per CDR3 protein. In this record, the V and J calls reflect TCRdb's handling and not the investigators' own analysis. In the table there are about 450,000 distinct CDR3 sequences, 16% of which are singletons. A word on this clonotype: The target antigen is unknown.

This sample was also put to use in a study of T cells in Graves' hyperthyroidism and ophthalmopathy.

The TCR comes from a woman aged 25 to 45 with Graves disease. The material was peripheral blood mononuclear cells (PBMCs), obtained at new diagnosis, from a patient treated with antithyroid drugs. The chain joins TRBV29-1 to TRBJ2-3; 10 bases are shared with TRBD2. In DNA, the CDR3 is TGCAGCGTTGAAGGGGCTAGCGGGAGATCAGATACGCAGTATTTT. It encodes CSVEGASGRSDTQYF.